Following are 4 T cell receptor beta chains from one sample sequenced in a study of vaccination effects on CD4 cells after COVID-19. TCRdb's copy holds only in-frame clones and misses some; the assay was immunoSEQ multiplex PCR. Here the sample spans about 63,000 clones, over 70% being singletons. These receptors lack a known antigen. Sequencing in the ViraFEST assay came after antigen-specific CD4+ T cells had been expanded with viral peptide pools, which were used to stimulate PBMC. Once cultured for 10 days, the cells underwent separation to obtain CD4+ T cells. Nucleocapsid antibodies stayed negative before and after vaccination, showing no earlier SARS-CoV-2 infection. Sequenced material: CD4+ T cells from PBMCs cultured with HCoV-OC43 spike peptides, taken before COVID-19 vaccination. Subset noted: HCoV-OC43 spike overlapping peptide pool stimulation. The receptors originated from a human donor who received a COVID-19 vaccine.

V gene TRBV29-1 combines with J gene TRBJ1-2; 9 bases map to TRBD1. Germline loops: CDR1 SQVTM, CDR2 ANQGSEA. The CDR3 extends over 12 amino acids. The trim removed 3 bases at V and 4 bases at J, leaving 0 bases unmatched. The CDR3 bases are TGCAGCGTTGAGACAGGGGGCTATGGCTACACCTTC. Translation gives CSVETGGYGYTF.

The chain employs TRBV7-2 and TRBJ2-1; perhaps TRBD2 as D (6 bases). CDR1 and CDR2 (germline): SGHTA, FQGNSA. V lost 3 bases and J lost 12, with 18 bases in between. The length of the CDR3 is 14 residues. The CDR3 region is CASSFTGGPMGQFF. The DNA of the CDR3 is TGTGCCAGCAGCTTTACCGGGGGACCCATGGGGCAGTTCTTC.

CDR3 sequence (DNA): TGCGCCAGCAGCCAACAGCCGGGACAGGGTTATAATGAGCAGTTCTTC. Its translation is CASSQQPGQGYNEQFF. The chain links TRBV5-1 to TRBJ2-1, with 9 positions matching TRBD1. The CDR3 sequence is 16 residues long. The trim removed 4 bases at V and 7 bases at J, leaving 12 bases unmatched. The germline CDR1 and CDR2 sequences are SGHRS and YFSETQ.

The gene calls are TRBV6-5 and TRBJ1-2; 7 bases align to TRBD1. With V trimmed by 6 bases and J by 8 bases, 12 bases remained unmatched. This CDR3 comprises 14 residues. From germline, CDR1 is MNHEY and CDR2 SVGAGI. The CDR3 DNA follows: TGTGCCAGCAGAAAAACAGGGGTTAAAGGAGGCTACACCTTC. It codes for CASRKTGVKGGYTF.